These 2 T cell receptor beta chains originate from one sample sequenced in a study of T cells in localized non-small cell lung cancer. Profiled with immunoSEQ multiplex PCR; TCRdb holds only in-frame clones, not every one. The sample holds roughly 3,000 clones, about 27% seen once. The starting material was normal lung tissue next to the tumor, obtained before any cancer treatment. Receptor source: a woman aged 35 to 70 with stage I lung adenocarcinoma.

This clone was seen more than once but under ten times. CDR3 nucleotide sequence: TGTGCCAGCAGCTTAGACAGGGGGGGACACGAGCAGTACTTC. Encoded protein: CASSLDRGGHEQYF. The chain employs TRBV11-3 and TRBJ2-7; D may be TRBD1 or TRBD2 (7 bases each). This CDR3 contains 14 residues. Trimming took off 0 bases at V and 5 bases at J, with 11 bases between the two ends. The germline CDR1 and CDR2 sequences are SGHNT and YENEEA.

The chain links TRBV6-8 to TRBJ2-7; weak D call: TRBD2 (5 bases). Germline CDR1 is MNHGY and CDR2 is SAAAGT. Between the trimmed V and J ends, which lost 4 bases and 2 bases, there was a span of 12 bases. The CDR3 is made up of 14 amino acids. DNA for the CDR3: TGTGCCAGCAGTTTGAGGGCACCTCCCTACGAGCAGTACTTC. Translating it yields CASSLRAPPYEQYF.